One T cell receptor (beta chain) is described in this entry. The antigen is undetermined. Anti-CD3/anti-CD28 beads served as a nonspecific positive control stimulus. CD4+ T cells upregulating both CD40 ligand and CD69 were sorted as responding cells. A roughly 17-hour stimulation of CD8-depleted PBMCs used anti-CD28/CD49d costimulation, CD40-blocking antibody and enfuvirtide. This sample was taken from a study of persistence of HIV-infected CD4 T cells. Regarding the study as a whole: Degenerate expanded CDR3beta sequences were enriched among CMV- and Gag-responding cells. CMV- and Gag-responding cells had lower TCRbeta richness than CD3/CD28-responding cells.

The germline V gene encodes CDR1 MNHEY and CDR2 SVGEGT. The CDR3 runs 18 residues. V lost 0 bases to trimming and J lost 4 bases; unmatched junction nucleotides: 8. The libraries were made with immunoSEQ version 4 in survey mode. Data came from immunoSEQ multiplex PCR; TCRdb stores just in-frame clones and leaves some out. The top ten hold 1.3% of the sample, which has tens of thousands of clones, approximately 86% seen once. This chain connects TRBV6-2 or TRBV6-3 to TRBJ2-2, with TRBD2 identical over 10 bases. This TCR was recovered from an adult man with HIV who was CMV-seropositive. The sample was CD4+ T cells sorted from PBMCs after roughly 17-hour stimulation, taken from a patient who received antiretroviral therapy. The CDR3 nucleotides are TGTGCCAGCAGTTACTCAAGCGGGAGGGCTTCGAGCACCGGGGAGCTGTTTTTT. Translation: CASSYSSGRASSTGELFF.